Below are 7 T cell receptor beta chains sequenced from a single sample in a study of T cells in Graves' hyperthyroidism and ophthalmopathy (dated by TCRdb to about 2019). Library creation used multiplex PCR. Reads for this sample came from an Illumina HiSeq 2000. TCR beta CDR3 regions were amplified from RNA transcripts. The TCR CDR3 was subjected to a first round of RT-PCR using the HTBI primer set and the Qiagen OneStep RT-PCR kit. TCRdb itself trimmed the public reads at Q25 with fastp, ran MiXCR and retained productive beta chains. Duplicate CDR3 protein sequences are folded into a single record with the most common DNA and genes. A total of about 550,000 distinct CDR3 sequences appear in this sample, less than 25% of them only once. The ten largest clones represent about 30% of the sample. Sequences were obtained from blood. The receptors were gathered from a man in his late teens or twenties with Graves' hyperthyroidism.

For the CDR3, the DNA is TGCTCCCTCCGGATCAACACCGGGGAGCTGTTTTTT. Translated, it gives CSLRINTGELFF. The chain uses TRBV29-1 and TRBJ2-2, with no clear D. In germline, CDR1 is SQVTM, CDR2 ANQGSEA. This CDR3 has 12 amino acids.

This chain uses TRBV12-3 or TRBV12-4 with TRBJ2-2; TRBD2 matches at 8 bases. The CDR3 totals 16 residues. With V trimmed by 3 bases and J by 0 bases, 3 bases remained unmatched. CDR3 residues: CASSLGTSTNTGELFF. The CDR3 DNA reads TGTGCCAGCAGTTTGGGGACTAGTACGAACACCGGGGAGCTGTTTTTT.

This clonotype was counted at least ten times. The rearrangement uses TRBV10-3 and TRBJ1-2, with a tentative D call TRBD1 (6 bases). Germline V gene data show CDR1 as ENHRY and CDR2 as SYGVKD. The CDR3 is 14 amino acids. V shed 11 bases and J shed 0 bases, with 16 bases lying between them. This CDR3 reads CASWTALANYGYTF. Written as DNA, the CDR3 is TGTGCCTCCTGGACAGCACTAGCTAACTATGGCTACACCTTC.

The chain recombines TRBV6-5 with TRBJ2-2, with D maybe TRBD2 (7 bases). The length of the CDR3 is 17 residues. Germline V gives CDR1 MNHEY, CDR2 SVGAGI. The V and J ends lost 2 bases and 1 base respectively, with 14 bases between them. CDR3 DNA sequence: TGTGCCAGCAGTTACCTGGCGGGGGCGCTGAACACCGGGGAGCTGTTTTTT. The encoded protein is CASSYLAGALNTGELFF.

Ten or more counts support this clonotype. J is TRBJ2-5 and V is TRBV7-9; TRBD2 matches at 9 bases. Germline trimming cut 1 base from V and 3 bases from J; bases unmatched to any gene: 3. The germline CDR1 and CDR2 sequences are SEHNR and FQNEAQ (reference sequence). The CDR3 covers 15 residues. The CDR3 coding sequence is TGTGCCAGCAGCTTAGTTTTAGCGGGGGAAGAGACCCAGTACTTC. Its translation: CASSLVLAGEETQYF.

This clonotype was observed a few times. The V call is TRBV5-1, the J call TRBJ1-1, with D unresolved. The CDR3 totals 16 residues. V shed 3 bases and J shed 4 bases, with 19 bases lying between them. Germline V gives CDR1 SGHRS, CDR2 YFSETQ. The CDR3 region is CASSSDAGLGSTEAFF. The DNA for the CDR3 is TGCGCCAGCAGCTCCGATGCGGGCCTCGGTAGCACTGAAGCTTTCTTT.

This chain uses TRBV29-1 with TRBJ1-1, with D possibly TRBD1 on 5 matching bases. This CDR3 has 12 amino acids. Trimming took off 4 bases at V and 2 bases at J, with 8 bases between the two ends. The germline gives CDR1 SQVTM, CDR2 ANQGSEA. This chain's CDR3 is CSVGGVNTEAFF. The CDR3 region has the DNA TGCAGCGTTGGAGGGGTTAACACTGAAGCTTTCTTT.